This is a list of T cell receptor beta chains from one sample in a study of beta chain features in type 1 diabetes. Sequencing used immunoSEQ multiplex PCR; TCRdb keeps in-frame clones, though not all of them. The table has just over 600,000 clones, about 14% seen once; the top ten hold approximately 0.093%. The sequencing input was naive CD4+ T cells from blood. These receptors all stem from a man younger than 30 in good health. Both conserved end residues are trimmed from each CDR3.

cdr3_aa: ASSEGPRQPQH; v_call: TRBV25-1; j_call: TRBJ1-5
cdr3_aa: SVRYRDGTDTQY; v_call: TRBV29-1; j_call: TRBJ2-3
cdr3_aa: ASSSRPGRLTGTDTQY; v_call: TRBV27; j_call: TRBJ2-3
cdr3_aa: ASSLFGANTEAF; v_call: TRBV5-1; j_call: TRBJ1-1
cdr3_aa: ASSLVGDSDQPQH; v_call: TRBV7-9; j_call: TRBJ1-5
cdr3_aa: ASQGARDEKLF; v_call: TRBV6-5; j_call: TRBJ1-4
cdr3_aa: ATSPVNYGYT; v_call: TRBV15; j_call: TRBJ1-2
cdr3_aa: ASSNSIGQNNSPLH; v_call: TRBV28; j_call: TRBJ1-6
cdr3_aa: ASRPQDTTYELF; v_call: TRBV5-1; j_call: TRBJ1-4
cdr3_aa: ASSRSLPSGNTIY; v_call: TRBV6-5; j_call: TRBJ1-3
cdr3_aa: ASRESDRLGAETQY; v_call: TRBV28; j_call: TRBJ2-5
cdr3_aa: ASRETVQETQY; v_call: TRBV9; j_call: TRBJ2-5
cdr3_aa: ASSDSGTGITPLH; v_call: TRBV6-1; j_call: TRBJ1-6
cdr3_aa: ASSPTDRGANYGYT; v_call: TRBV25-1; j_call: TRBJ1-2
cdr3_aa: ASIPSPAGTANYGYT; v_call: TRBV5-1; j_call: TRBJ1-2
cdr3_aa: ASSIKDRAGGELF; v_call: TRBV7-3; j_call: TRBJ2-2
cdr3_aa: SVERRLNTEAF; v_call: TRBV29-1; j_call: TRBJ1-1
cdr3_aa: ASSLGLIGHPNTGELF; v_call: TRBV7-9; j_call: TRBJ2-2
cdr3_aa: AWSVPRDRRRNTIY; v_call: TRBV30; j_call: TRBJ1-3
cdr3_aa: SVLPRQGPNEQY; v_call: TRBV29-1; j_call: TRBJ2-7
cdr3_aa: ASSLRFGEKLF; v_call: TRBV5-4; j_call: TRBJ1-4
cdr3_aa: ASSLARGSVGELF; v_call: TRBV5-1; j_call: TRBJ2-2
cdr3_aa: AMRGEGYEQY; v_call: TRBV10-3; j_call: TRBJ2-7
cdr3_aa: AISQGQVAGQPQH; v_call: TRBV6-1; j_call: TRBJ1-5
cdr3_aa: ASTGNRVNEQF; v_call: TRBV2; j_call: TRBJ2-1
cdr3_aa: AISEREALRKTQY; v_call: TRBV10-3; j_call: TRBJ2-5
cdr3_aa: ASSRTDGKGTEAF; v_call: TRBV5-4; j_call: TRBJ1-1
cdr3_aa: ASSPHRPQH; v_call: TRBV28; j_call: TRBJ1-5
cdr3_aa: AISESSGSYNEQF; v_call: TRBV10-3; j_call: TRBJ2-1
cdr3_aa: ASSVQPTEVAF; v_call: TRBV9; j_call: TRBJ1-1
cdr3_aa: AWSVSTNEKLF; v_call: TRBV30; j_call: TRBJ1-4
cdr3_aa: ASSPRTVNEKLF; v_call: TRBV21-1; j_call: TRBJ1-4
cdr3_aa: ASSLVMNTEAF; v_call: TRBV5-4; j_call: TRBJ1-1
cdr3_aa: AWKGTPTETQY; v_call: TRBV30; j_call: TRBJ2-5
cdr3_aa: SAIRNTEAF; v_call: TRBV20-1; j_call: TRBJ1-1
cdr3_aa: ASSSPGQSLSNQPQH; v_call: TRBV18; j_call: TRBJ1-5
cdr3_aa: ASSSNEGGRSYGYT; v_call: TRBV5-1; j_call: TRBJ1-2
cdr3_aa: ASRVLAGYSTDTQY; v_call: TRBV7-2; j_call: TRBJ2-3
cdr3_aa: ASSWGPGNTIY; v_call: TRBV2; j_call: TRBJ1-3
cdr3_aa: ASSLATGRSTGYT; v_call: TRBV7-9; j_call: TRBJ1-2
cdr3_aa: ASGLRTNTEAF; v_call: TRBV19; j_call: TRBJ1-1
cdr3_aa: ASSVASVGDRGRYNEQF; v_call: TRBV9; j_call: TRBJ2-1
cdr3_aa: ASKPPLAGVNNEQF; v_call: TRBV28; j_call: TRBJ2-1
cdr3_aa: ASSLLGLAGQETQY; v_call: TRBV7-2; j_call: TRBJ2-5
cdr3_aa: ASSVGLAGSTQY; v_call: TRBV7-2; j_call: TRBJ2-5
cdr3_aa: ASSHRRLPTNQPQH; v_call: TRBV28; j_call: TRBJ1-5